Listed here are 25 T cell receptor beta chains from one sample, sequenced in a study of T cells in Graves' hyperthyroidism and ophthalmopathy. RNA transcripts gave rise to amplified TCR beta CDR3 regions. First-round RT-PCR of the TCR CDR3 relied on the HTBI primer set. TCRdb analysed the multiplex PCR reads with MiXCR anew, one entry per CDR3 protein. Counted here are a few hundred thousand distinct CDR3 sequences, about 14% occurring once; the ten biggest clones make up about 14%. The sample taken for sequencing was blood. The source is a woman between 40 and 50 years old with Graves' hyperthyroidism that later progressed to Graves' ophthalmopathy.

This clonotype has more than one count but fewer than ten. A much larger clonotype is one base distant, so this may be a read error. CDR3 sequence (DNA): TGTGCCAGCAGTTTATTCAGATATAGCAATCAGCTCCAGCATTTT. Translation gives CASSLFRYSNQLQHF. The J gene is TRBJ1-5, the V gene TRBV28; D remains ambiguous. This CDR3 has 15 amino acids. CDR1 MDHEN and CDR2 SYDVKM come from the germline V gene.

The chain carries TRBV5-6 and TRBJ2-3; D call uncertain. Between the trimmed V and J ends, which lost 1 base and 1 base, there was a span of 16 bases. The germline V gene encodes CDR1 SGHDT and CDR2 YYEEEE. CDR3 size: 17 residues. The CDR3 reads CASSLTVRQVGTDTQYF. The CDR3 coding sequence is TGTGCCAGCAGCTTGACAGTTCGGCAGGTGGGCACAGATACGCAGTATTTT.

This clonotype has at least ten counts. V usage is TRBV29-1 and J usage is TRBJ2-1; 15 bases are a match to TRBD2. Germline loops: CDR1 SQVTM, CDR2 ANQGSEA. Trimming removed 7 bases from V and 10 bases from J; junction bases left unmatched: 8. The CDR3 runs to 14 residues. CDR3 DNA: TGCAGCGGCTGGACTAGCGGGAGGGTTACGGAGCAGTTCTTC. As protein: CSGWTSGRVTEQFF.

This clonotype was recorded at least ten times. The chain is built from TRBV18 and TRBJ2-4; D ambiguous. The CDR3 sequence is 13 residues long. Trimming took off 4 bases at V and 9 bases at J, with 13 bases between the two ends. Germline V gene data show CDR1 as KGHSH and CDR2 as LQKENI. The CDR3 here is CASSLGPFGIQYF. The DNA of the CDR3 is TGTGCCAGCTCACTCGGCCCATTCGGCATTCAGTACTTC. The full variable domain, in which reference TRBV18 and TRBJ2-4 provide the parts outside the CDR3, is NAGVMQNPRHLVRRRGQEARLRCSPMKGHSHVYWYRQLPEEGLKFMVYLQKENIIDESGMPKERFSAEFPKEGPSILRIQQVVRGDSAAYFCASSLGPFGIQYFGAGTRLSVL.

In its sample, this clonotype was seen a few times. The chain combines TRBV10-3 with TRBJ1-5; a possible D gene is TRBD1 (6 bases). From germline, CDR1 is ENHRY and CDR2 SYGVKD. V was shortened by 0 bases and J by 4 bases, with 13 bases between the two germline ends. This CDR3 region has 16 residues. The CDR3 bases are TGTGCCATCAGTGAGTCACAGGGAAAAGGGAATCAGCCCCAGCATTTT. It codes for CAISESQGKGNQPQHF.

This clonotype was seen at least ten times. The gene calls are TRBV3-1 and TRBJ1-2, with D maybe TRBD1 (5 bases). Germline CDR1 reads LGHDT; CDR2 reads YNNKEL (reference sequence). Trimming pared 1 base from V and 2 bases from J, leaving 8 bases between. The CDR3 has 14 amino acids. CDR3 DNA: TGTGCCAGCAGCCAAGTGGCAGGGAACTATGGCTACACCTTC. It specifies CASSQVAGNYGYTF.

This clonotype was seen ten or more times. This chain joins TRBV11-2 and TRBJ2-1; the D gene is possibly TRBD1 (5 bases). Trimming cost V 0 bases and J 10 bases, with 16 bases left between them. Looked up from germline, CDR1 is SGHAT and CDR2 is FQNNGV. This CDR3 has 15 amino acids. The CDR3: CASSLDYGAGPEQFF. The CDR3 DNA is TGTGCCAGCAGCTTAGATTATGGTGCAGGGCCAGAGCAGTTCTTC.

With regard to this clonotype: This sequence may be a read error, since a much larger clone differs from it by one base. This chain links TRBV6-1 with TRBJ1-2, with D unresolved. The CDR3 has 15 amino acids. Germline CDR1 MNHNS, CDR2 SASEGT. Trimming shortened V by 5 bases and J by 4 bases, and 17 bases separated the two germline ends. This chain's CDR3 is CASSKIFSETYGYTF. In DNA form, the CDR3 reads TGTGCCAGCAGTAAGATCTTTTCAGAGACCTATGGCTACACCTTC.

CDR3 sequence reads: CASSQLAGGVTDTQYF. In DNA form, the CDR3 reads TGTGCCAGCTCACAACTAGCGGGAGGGGTCACAGATACGCAGTATTTT. V is TRBV18 and J is TRBJ2-3, with 13 bases that match TRBD2. Germline values: CDR1 KGHSH, CDR2 LQKENI. V was clipped by 4 bases and J by 2 bases; unmatched bases: 3. CDR3 length equals 16 residues.

This clonotype was found many times. J is TRBJ2-1 and V is TRBV10-3, with D perhaps matching TRBD2 (6 bases). CDR1 ENHRY and CDR2 SYGVKD come from the germline V gene. This CDR3 region has 12 residues. V lost 3 bases to trimming and J lost 7 bases, with 7 bases between them. This CDR3 reads CAISDRGNEQFF. As DNA, the CDR3 is TGTGCCATCAGTGACCGGGGGAATGAGCAGTTCTTC.

This clonotype was detected only a few times. The chain employs TRBV5-6 and TRBJ2-5, with D maybe TRBD1 (6 bases). This CDR3 has 14 residues. The germline V and J ends were trimmed by 1 base and 2 bases, with 9 bases remaining between them. The germline CDR1 and CDR2 sequences are SGHDT and YYEEEE. The CDR3 spells CASSLTGRQETQYF. The CDR3 DNA reads TGTGCCAGCAGCTTGACAGGGCGGCAAGAGACCCAGTACTTC. The whole variable domain, filled in from reference TRBV5-6 and TRBJ2-5, reads DAGVTQSPTHLIKTRGQQVTLRCSPKSGHDTVSWYQQALGQGPQFIFQYYEEEERQRGNFPDRFSGHQFPNYSSELNVNALLLGDSALYLCASSLTGRQETQYFGPGTRLLVL.

This clonotype was recorded at least ten times. This may be a read error: a much more frequent sequence differs by one nucleotide. The J gene is TRBJ2-1, the V gene TRBV2; no clear D. The V gene lost 7 bases and the J gene lost 4 bases, with 14 bases spanning the gap. This CDR3 has 14 amino acids. CDR1 is SNHLY and CDR2 is FYNNEI in the germline V gene. The CDR3 coding sequence is TGTGCCAGCACCAGAAGCGAGAGGTACAATGAGCAGTTCTTC. Translation gives CASTRSERYNEQFF.

The chain links TRBV10-2 to TRBJ1-5; maybe TRBD1 (6 bases). Trimming removed 4 bases at V and 5 bases at J, with 12 bases between. CDR3 length equals 14 residues. From germline, CDR1 is WSHSY and CDR2 SAAADI. As DNA, the CDR3 is TGCGCCAGCAGTGTTACAGGGCTCGATCAGCCCCAGCATTTT. Translation: CASSVTGLDQPQHF.

J is TRBJ2-3 and V is TRBV5-5, with D possibly TRBD1 on 6 matching bases. Germline CDR1 and CDR2: SGHKS and YYEKEE (reference sequence). The CDR3 sequence is 16 residues long. V lost 0 bases and J lost 2, with 13 bases in between. The CDR3 here is CASSLGTDRFTDTQYF. CDR3 DNA: TGTGCCAGCAGCTTGGGGACGGACAGATTCACAGATACGCAGTATTTT.

The sample holds many counts of this clonotype. The V and J genes are TRBV2 and TRBJ2-1; tentative D call: TRBD2 (5 bases). With 2 bases removed from V and 5 bases from J, the gap between germline ends came to 19 bases. The V gene's germline CDR1 is SNHLY and CDR2 FYNNEI. This CDR3 has 17 amino acids. The CDR3 region is CASSEIPGSPLHNEQFF. CDR3 bases: TGTGCCAGCAGTGAAATACCGGGATCCCCCTTGCACAATGAGCAGTTCTTC.

The sample holds many counts of this clonotype. The chain has TRBV30 and TRBJ1-4; tentative D call: TRBD1 (5 bases). This CDR3 comprises 14 residues. The V end was cut by 3 bases, the J end by 6 bases, with 14 bases between. Germline lookup yields CDR1 GTSNPN and CDR2 SVGIG (reference sequence). This chain's CDR3 is CAWRLGPGYEKLFF. CDR3 DNA: TGTGCCTGGAGATTAGGCCCAGGGTATGAAAAACTGTTTTTT.

This clonotype was recorded at least ten times. This chain joins TRBV12-3 or TRBV12-4 and TRBJ2-1, with 10 bases fitting TRBD2. The V segment lost 6 bases and the J segment 6 bases; nucleotides outside the gene matches: 8. The length of the CDR3 is 15 residues. Here the CDR3 reads CASREASGSGNEQFF. The CDR3 DNA sequence: TGTGCCAGCAGGGAAGCTAGCGGGAGTGGCAATGAGCAGTTCTTC.

This clonotype was detected ten times or more. The rearrangement joins TRBV5-1 to TRBJ2-7; 7 bases line up with TRBD2. V shed 2 bases, J shed 5 bases, and the junction held 13 bases outside the gene matches. The CDR3 is 16 residues long. The germline V gene encodes CDR1 SGHRS and CDR2 YFSETQ. Written as DNA, the CDR3 is TGCGCCAGCAGCTTAGAGGGCGGGAGCCTGAGGAACGAGCAGTACTTC. Amino acids: CASSLEGGSLRNEQYF.

This clonotype appeared many times. V is TRBV20-1 and J is TRBJ2-5; TRBD2 matches 8 bases. The CDR3 runs to 15 residues. J was trimmed by 5 bases and V by 0 bases; bases with no gene match: 8. Germline loops: CDR1 DFQATT, CDR2 SNEGSKA (reference sequence). As DNA, the CDR3 is TGCAGTGCTAGAGATGCGGGGGGTGATAAGGAGACCCAGTACTTC. As protein: CSARDAGGDKETQYF.

This clonotype turned up a few times. This chain joins TRBV13 and TRBJ2-7; 10 nucleotides agree with TRBD2. Germline CDR1 reads PRHDT; CDR2 reads FYEKMQ (reference sequence). This CDR3 has 15 residues. Losses at the gene ends were 7 bases for V and 2 bases for J; bases not matched to a gene: 8. Here the CDR3 DNA reads TGTGCCAGCAACCTAGCGGGAGCTCACCCCTACGAGCAGTACTTC. Residues: CASNLAGAHPYEQYF. The full variable domain, with the rest looked up from reference TRBV13 and TRBJ2-7, is AAGVIQSPRHLIKEKRETATLKCYPIPRHDTVYWYQQGPGQDPQFLISFYEKMQSDKGSIPDRFSAQQFSDYHSELNMSSLELGDSALYFCASNLAGAHPYEQYFGPGTRLTVT.

Points on this clonotype: One base away lies a much larger clone, so this may be a sequencing read error. The chain is built from TRBV29-1 and TRBJ1-3, with D perhaps matching TRBD1 (5 bases). The CDR3 is made up of 13 amino acids. Germline loops: CDR1 SQVTM, CDR2 ANQGSEA. CDR3 protein: CSVELGVENTVYF. CDR3 sequence (DNA): TGCAGCGTTGAACTAGGGGTGGAAAACACCGTATATTTT.

CDR3: CASSHPWTSGIGISNEQFF. Written as DNA, the CDR3 is TGTGCCAGCAGTCATCCATGGACTAGCGGGATCGGGATATCAAATGAGCAGTTCTTC. The rearrangement uses TRBV28 and TRBJ2-1, with 12 bases fitting TRBD2. Germline CDR1 reads MDHEN; CDR2 reads SYDVKM. The CDR3 is 19 amino acids. V was pared by 5 bases and J by 7 bases, with 18 bases of the junction left unmatched.

About this clonotype itself: This clone may be a read error of a much larger clone one base away. The J gene is TRBJ2-5, the V gene TRBV19; no reliable D call. CDR3 length equals 15 residues. From germline, CDR1 is LNHDA and CDR2 SQIVND (reference sequence). This CDR3 is CASSIDPAGQETQCF. DNA of the CDR3: TGTGCCAGTAGTATAGATCCGGCAGGCCAAGAGACCCAGTGCTTC. The full variable domain, in which reference TRBV19 and TRBJ2-5 provide the parts outside the CDR3, is DGGITQSPKYLFRKEGQNVTLSCEQNLNHDAMYWYRQDPGQGLRLIYYSQIVNDFQKGDIAEGYSVSREKKESFPLTVTSAQKNPTAFYLCASSIDPAGQETQCFGPGTRLLVL.

This clonotype was detected many times. The chain is built from TRBV28 and TRBJ2-3, with D uncertain. V shed 3 bases and J shed 5 bases, with 9 bases lying between them. CDR1 is MDHEN and CDR2 is SYDVKM in the germline V gene. There are 13 residues in the CDR3. The CDR3 spells CASSFDFGDTQYF. In nucleotides, the CDR3 is TGTGCCAGCAGTTTTGACTTTGGAGATACGCAGTATTTT.

This clonotype was seen at least ten times. CDR3 DNA sequence: TGTGCCAGCAGGGGGACGGGGCTACGATACAATGAGCAGTTCTTC. Protein: CASRGTGLRYNEQFF. The J gene is TRBJ2-1, the V gene TRBV6-1; D possibly matches TRBD1 or TRBD2 (5 bases each). Per germline, CDR1 MNHNS and CDR2 SASEGT. CDR3 length equals 15 residues. V lost 6 bases and J lost 4, with 16 bases in between.